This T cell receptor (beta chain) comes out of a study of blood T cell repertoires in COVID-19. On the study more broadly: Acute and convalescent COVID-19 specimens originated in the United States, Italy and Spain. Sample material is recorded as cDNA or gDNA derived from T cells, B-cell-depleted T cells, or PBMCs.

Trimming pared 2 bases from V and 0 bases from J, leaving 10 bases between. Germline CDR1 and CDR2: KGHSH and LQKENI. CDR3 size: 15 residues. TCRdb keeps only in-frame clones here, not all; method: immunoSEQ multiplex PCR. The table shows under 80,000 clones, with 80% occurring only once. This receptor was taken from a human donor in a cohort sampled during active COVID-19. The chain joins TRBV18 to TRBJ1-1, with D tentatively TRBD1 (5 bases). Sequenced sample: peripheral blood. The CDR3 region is CASSPSGGLNTEAFF. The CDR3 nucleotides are TGTGCCAGCTCACCATCCGGGGGACTGAACACTGAAGCTTTCTTT. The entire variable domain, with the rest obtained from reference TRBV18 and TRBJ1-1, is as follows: NAGVMQNPRHLVRRRGQEARLRCSPMKGHSHVYWYRQLPEEGLKFMVYLQKENIIDESGMPKERFSAEFPKEGPSILRIQQVVRGDSAAYFCASSPSGGLNTEAFFGQGTRLTVV.